The next 30 T cell receptor beta chains were all read from a single sample in a study of shared clonotypes between healthy human individuals. Repertoires were generated with immunoSEQ multiplex PCR, while TCRdb's copy carries only in-frame clones and drops some. The table shows roughly 1,000,000 clones, with around three quarters occurring only once. Sequencing input: memory CD4+ T cells from PBMCs. The subset denotes: CD45RA-negative fraction. These receptors were obtained from a man between 18 and 35 years old in good health. Some clones in this sample may be carry-over from other donors' samples.

The V gene is TRBV28, the J gene TRBJ2-2; TRBD2 matches 9 bases. The CDR3 runs to 15 residues. J lost 6 bases, V lost 7 bases, and 9 bases had no gene match. From germline, CDR1 is MDHEN and CDR2 SYDVKM. The CDR3 DNA is TGTGCCAGCAACCTTAGCGGGAGATGGGCCGGGGAGCTGTTTTTT. Its translation is CASNLSGRWAGELFF. Full variable domain (remainder filled in from reference TRBV28 and TRBJ2-2): DVKVTQSSRYLVKRTGEKVFLECVQDMDHENMFWYRQDPGLGLRLIYFSYDVKMKEKGDIPEGYSVSREKKERFSLILESASTNQTSMYLCASNLSGRWAGELFFGEGSRLTVL.

The CDR3 reads CASSWEGNTGELFF. CDR3 nucleotides: TGTGCCAGCAGTTGGGAGGGGAACACCGGGGAGCTGTTTTTT. J is TRBJ2-2 and V is TRBV6-6; 7 nucleotides align to TRBD2. CDR3 length: 14 amino acids. The trim removed 4 bases at V and 1 base at J, leaving 0 bases unmatched. CDR1 is MNHNY, CDR2 SVGAGI, per germline (reference sequence).

The chain recombines TRBV10-3 with TRBJ2-1; 8 bases are shared with TRBD2. The junction had 5 bases not matched to a gene; V was cut back by 4 bases and J by 0 bases. Germline V gene lookup returns CDR1 ENHRY and CDR2 SYGVKD. The CDR3 totals 16 residues. For the CDR3, the DNA is TGTGCCATCAGTGCTTTCAGCGGGAGCTCCTACAATGAGCAGTTCTTC. Its protein product is CAISAFSGSSYNEQFF.

This clone was seen just once. The rearrangement joins TRBV5-1 to TRBJ2-1; D possibly corresponds to TRBD2 (5 bases). Germline CDR1 is SGHRS and CDR2 is YFSETQ. The CDR3 length is 14 residues. V lost 0 bases and J lost 8, with 12 bases in between. CDR3 in DNA: TGCGCCAGCAGCTTGGGCCCTTCGGAGGATGAGCAGTTCTTC. Translated: CASSLGPSEDEQFF.

The J gene is TRBJ2-1, the V gene TRBV5-6; perhaps TRBD2 as D (6 bases). CDR1 is SGHDT and CDR2 is YYEEEE in the germline V gene. There are 15 residues in the CDR3. Deletions cut 0 bases from V and 8 bases from J, with 15 bases between. CDR3 amino acids: CASSLVGGMGDEQFF. CDR3 sequence (DNA): TGTGCCAGCAGCTTGGTCGGCGGGATGGGGGATGAGCAGTTCTTC.

This clone has more than one count but fewer than ten. The chain uses TRBV27 and TRBJ2-6; TRBD2 agrees at 10 bases. Trimming cost V 8 bases and J 0 bases; bases outside gene matches: 4. CDR1 is MNHEY and CDR2 is SMNVEV in the germline V gene (reference sequence). This CDR3 contains 16 residues. This CDR3 is CASRTSGFSGANVLTF. As DNA, the CDR3 is TGTGCCAGCCGGACTAGCGGATTCTCTGGGGCCAACGTCCTGACTTTC.

The chain uses TRBV28 and TRBJ1-5; D ambiguous. The CDR3 runs 12 residues. Trimming took off 6 bases at V and 11 bases at J, with 14 bases between the two ends. The V gene's germline CDR1 is MDHEN and CDR2 SYDVKM. For the CDR3, the DNA is TGTGCCAGCAGCCGGACGGACTGGGCCCAGCATTTT. This translates into CASSRTDWAQHF.

Concerning this clone: This sample also contains other DNA sequences that code for the same CDR3. The chain has TRBV11-2 and TRBJ2-7, with 7 bases aligning to TRBD1. After removal of 4 bases from V and 1 base from J, the junction contained 4 bases not matched to a gene. The CDR3 runs 14 residues. Germline V CDR1 and CDR2: SGHAT, FQNNGV. The DNA for the CDR3 is TGTGCCAGCAGCTCGGGACAGTTTTCCTACGAGCAGTACTTC. It yields the protein CASSSGQFSYEQYF. Using reference TRBV11-2 and TRBJ2-7 for the parts outside the CDR3, the full variable domain is EAGVAQSPRYKIIEKRQSVAFWCNPISGHATLYWYQQILGQGPKLLIQFQNNGVVDDSQLPKDRFSAERLKGVDSTLKIQPAKLEDSAVYLCASSSGQFSYEQYFGPGTRLTVT.

This clone appeared a few times. V and J are TRBV4-3 and TRBJ1-3; unclear D gene. Germline CDR1 reads LGHNA; CDR2 reads YSLEER. V gave up 0 bases and J gave up 0 bases, with 6 bases separating them. The CDR3 consists of 15 residues. CDR3 nucleotide sequence: TGCGCCAGCAGCCAAGATGGATTCTCTGGAAACACCATATATTTT. Residues: CASSQDGFSGNTIYF.

This chain links TRBV15 with TRBJ1-3; a possible D gene is TRBD1 (6 bases). V lost 5 bases to trimming and J lost 3 bases, with 17 bases between them. CDR1 LNHNV and CDR2 YYDKDF come from the germline V gene (reference sequence). This CDR3 has 16 amino acids. In DNA, the CDR3 is TGTGCCACCAGCCCGCGGGGGGGGCTAGGTGGAAACACCATATATTTT. It yields the protein CATSPRGGLGGNTIYF. Full variable domain (remainder filled in from reference TRBV15 and TRBJ1-3): DAMVIQNPRYQVTQFGKPVTLSCSQTLNHNVMYWYQQKSSQAPKLLFHYYDKDFNNEADTPDNFQSRRPNTSFCFLDIRSPGLGDTAMYLCATSPRGGLGGNTIYFGEGSWLTVV.

Worth noting for this clone: Other DNA sequences in the same sample also yield this CDR3. The rearrangement links TRBV9 to TRBJ1-5; D is undetermined. Deletions cut 2 bases from V and 4 bases from J, with 7 bases between. The CDR3 extends over 13 amino acids. Germline V CDR1 and CDR2: SGDLS, YYNGEE. This CDR3 is CASSVDLNQPQHF. Here the CDR3 DNA reads TGTGCCAGCAGCGTCGACTTAAATCAGCCCCAGCATTTT.

This clone was counted at least ten times. Other DNA sequences from this sample encode an identical CDR3 as well. This chain uses TRBV5-1 with TRBJ2-5, with TRBD1 as a possible D gene (5 bases). This CDR3 is 14 amino acids long. Trimming took off 0 bases at V and 2 bases at J, with 8 bases between the two ends. CDR1 and CDR2 (germline): SGHRS, YFSETQ. The CDR3 bases are TGCGCCAGCAGCTTGGGACAGCAACAAGAGACCCAGTACTTC. It yields the protein CASSLGQQQETQYF.

This clone was counted once. The chain carries TRBV9 and TRBJ1-3; no clear D gene. The CDR3 runs 16 residues. V was pared by 2 bases and J by 0 bases, with 12 bases between. Germline V CDR1 and CDR2: SGDLS, YYNGEE. The CDR3 coding sequence is TGTGCCAGCAGCGTTAGCCAGGAAAGCTCTGGAAACACCATATATTTT. It yields the protein CASSVSQESSGNTIYF.

This rearrangement joins TRBV28 to TRBJ2-3; 9 bases fit TRBD1. The CDR3 runs to 15 residues. CDR1 and CDR2 from the germline V gene are MDHEN and SYDVKM. The V gene end was trimmed by 6 bases and the J gene end by 5 bases; junction bases not matched to a gene: 9. The CDR3 reads CASSPLGQGLDTQYF. The CDR3, as DNA: TGTGCCAGCAGCCCCCTGGGACAGGGATTAGATACGCAGTATTTT.

Only one count was recorded for this clone. The CDR3 DNA is TGTGCCAGCAGTGGACAGGGGGCGGAGGAGCAGTACTTC. Residues: CASSGQGAEEQYF. The chain is built from TRBV6-5 and TRBJ2-7; 11 bases are shared with TRBD1. V gave up 5 bases and J gave up 7 bases; unmatched junction bases: 4. The CDR3 is 13 amino acids. Germline CDR1 reads MNHEY; CDR2 reads SVGAGI.

The chain has TRBV4-3 and TRBJ2-5; D gene unclear. CDR1 LGHNA and CDR2 YSLEER come from the germline V gene. V lost 0 bases and J 5 bases, leaving 7 bases between the germline ends. This CDR3 has 13 amino acids. CDR3 residues: CASSQDTRETQYF. The CDR3 region has the DNA TGCGCCAGCAGCCAAGATACGAGGGAGACCCAGTACTTC.

A note on this clone: The sample has other DNA sequences that encode this CDR3 too. This chain links TRBV28 with TRBJ1-3; D might be TRBD1 (5 bases). This CDR3 is 15 amino acids long. The germline V and J ends were trimmed by 5 bases and 0 bases, with 11 bases remaining between them. Germline V gene lookup returns CDR1 MDHEN and CDR2 SYDVKM. The CDR3 spells CASSPPQGSGNTIYF. In nucleotides, the CDR3 is TGTGCCAGCAGTCCCCCCCAGGGCTCTGGAAACACCATATATTTT. Full variable domain (missing parts from reference TRBV28 and TRBJ1-3): DVKVTQSSRYLVKRTGEKVFLECVQDMDHENMFWYRQDPGLGLRLIYFSYDVKMKEKGDIPEGYSVSREKKERFSLILESASTNQTSMYLCASSPPQGSGNTIYFGEGSWLTVV.

The J gene is TRBJ2-1, the V gene TRBV4-3, with D perhaps matching TRBD1 or TRBD2 (5 bases each). Looked up from germline, CDR1 is LGHNA and CDR2 is YSLEER. The CDR3 runs 14 residues. V was shortened by 0 bases and J by 8 bases, with 11 bases between the two germline ends. The CDR3 DNA reads TGCGCCAGCAGCCAAGACCCACTAGGGGATGAGCAGTTCTTC. Protein product: CASSQDPLGDEQFF.

This rearrangement joins TRBV7-9 to TRBJ2-3; the match to TRBD2 covers 9 bases. Germline V CDR1 and CDR2: SEHNR, FQNEAQ (reference sequence). There are 15 residues in the CDR3. V was clipped by 3 bases and J by 6 bases; unmatched bases: 7. The CDR3 loop is CASSFAGGPRDTQYF. The CDR3 bases are TGTGCCAGCAGCTTTGCGGGAGGGCCGAGGGATACGCAGTATTTT.

This sequence joins TRBV28 and TRBJ1-4; a possible D gene is TRBD1 (6 bases). The CDR3 is 13 residues long. CDR1 and CDR2 (germline): MDHEN, SYDVKM. V gave up 11 bases and J gave up 12 bases, with 22 bases separating them. The DNA of the CDR3 is TGTGCCGGCAAGGATCCAGGGGTGTCGGAACTGTTTTTT. Its protein is CAGKDPGVSELFF.

The chain links TRBV28 to TRBJ1-5, with D perhaps matching TRBD1 (6 bases). This CDR3 spans 12 amino acids. Trimming pared 9 bases from V and 4 bases from J, leaving 10 bases between. Per germline, CDR1 MDHEN and CDR2 SYDVKM. The CDR3 DNA reads as TGTGCCAGTCGGGGGCAGAATCAGCCCCAGCATTTT. Residues: CASRGQNQPQHF. The whole variable domain, remainder taken from reference TRBV28 and TRBJ1-5, is DVKVTQSSRYLVKRTGEKVFLECVQDMDHENMFWYRQDPGLGLRLIYFSYDVKMKEKGDIPEGYSVSREKKERFSLILESASTNQTSMYLCASRGQNQPQHFGDGTRLSIL.

This clone has a single count. At one end the junction does not follow the germline gene, possibly because of a read error. The chain employs TRBV4-3 and TRBJ2-1, with D perhaps TRBD1 (5 bases). Germline lookup yields CDR1 LGHNA and CDR2 YSLEER. The CDR3 is 17 residues long. The CDR3 coding sequence is TGCGTCAGCAGCCAAGATCCCCATGGGGCGCGTGGTAATGAGCAGTTCTTC. The encoded protein is CVSSQDPHGARGNEQFF.

This clone showed up just once. V is TRBV11-2 and J is TRBJ2-5; 7 nucleotides line up with TRBD1. V was pared by 4 bases and J by 2 bases, with 7 bases of the junction left unmatched. Germline lookup yields CDR1 SGHAT and CDR2 FQNNGV. CDR3 size: 15 residues. CDR3 nucleotides: TGTGCCAGCAGCTCGGACAGGTTGTATCAAGAGACCCAGTACTTC. Its translation: CASSSDRLYQETQYF.

About this clone: This sequence is one base from a far larger clone and is likely a read error. The chain joins TRBV29-1 to TRBJ1-1, with 8 bases fitting TRBD1. This CDR3 has 13 residues. V dropped 2 bases and J dropped 4; count of bases not matched to a gene: 3. Germline V CDR1 and CDR2: SQVTM, ANQGSEA. CDR3: CSVERGQGTEAFF. DNA for the CDR3: TGCAGCGTTGAAAGAGGACAGGGCACTGAAGCTTTCTTT.

V gene TRBV11-2 combines with J gene TRBJ2-1, with 10 positions matching TRBD2. Germline V gene sequence: CDR1 SGHAT, CDR2 FQNNGV. CDR3 length: 17 residues. J lost 1 base, V lost 5 bases, and 8 bases had no gene match. The CDR3 DNA sequence: TGTGCCAGCAGCAGACTAGCGGGCTTGTCGTCCTACAATGAGCAGTTCTTC. Translating it yields CASSRLAGLSSYNEQFF. Filled out from reference TRBV11-2 and TRBJ2-1, the complete variable domain reads EAGVAQSPRYKIIEKRQSVAFWCNPISGHATLYWYQQILGQGPKLLIQFQNNGVVDDSQLPKDRFSAERLKGVDSTLKIQPAKLEDSAVYLCASSRLAGLSSYNEQFFGPGTRLTVL.

Remarks on this clone: One base separates it from a far larger clone, so it is likely a read error. No conserved phenylalanine or tryptophan is present at the end of the CDR3, so a read error is the likely explanation. The rearrangement joins TRBV5-1 to TRBJ1-4; no clear D gene. Germline CDR1 SGHRS, CDR2 YFSETQ. V lost 4 bases, J lost 0 bases, and 7 bases lay in between. The CDR3 totals 14 residues. The DNA of the CDR3 is TGCGCCAGCAGCCCTACGACAACTAATGAAAAACTGTTTTCT. This codes for CASSPTTTNEKLFS.

This clone was detected only a few times. The chain links TRBV6-1 to TRBJ1-2; D not certain. Per germline, CDR1 MNHNS and CDR2 SASEGT. CDR3 length: 15 residues. Trimming removed 5 bases from V and 5 bases from J, with 18 bases in between. Here the CDR3 DNA reads TGTGCCAGCAGTACCACCCCGCAGGCCACGTATGGCTACACCTTC. Translation: CASSTTPQATYGYTF.

The rearrangement uses TRBV28 and TRBJ2-7; possible D gene TRBD1, 5 bases. Germline V gene data show CDR1 as MDHEN and CDR2 as SYDVKM. Trimming shortened V by 6 bases and J by 0 bases, and 15 bases separated the two germline ends. The CDR3 runs to 15 residues. DNA of the CDR3: TGTGCCAGCAGCTCAAGAGACAGCGTCTCCTACGAGCAGTACTTC. It codes for CASSSRDSVSYEQYF.

Note on this clone: Other DNA sequences in this specimen translate into the identical CDR3. The V gene is TRBV7-2, the J gene TRBJ2-7; TRBD1 is a possible D gene (7 bases). This CDR3 comprises 12 residues. Trimming shortened V by 4 bases and J by 6 bases, and 10 bases separated the two germline ends. Germline values: CDR1 SGHTA, CDR2 FQGNSA. In DNA, the CDR3 is TGTGCCAGCAGCTCAGGGGGAGGCGAGCAGTACTTC. Its protein product is CASSSGGGEQYF.

The genes are TRBV14 and TRBJ2-1; D is unclear. This CDR3 has 19 residues. Germline values: CDR1 SGHDN, CDR2 FVKESK. V was shortened by 0 bases and J by 4 bases, with 22 bases between the two germline ends. CDR3 loop: CASSQDALGRKGAYNEQFF. The CDR3 nucleotides read TGTGCCAGCAGCCAAGATGCCCTGGGTCGTAAAGGAGCATACAATGAGCAGTTCTTC.